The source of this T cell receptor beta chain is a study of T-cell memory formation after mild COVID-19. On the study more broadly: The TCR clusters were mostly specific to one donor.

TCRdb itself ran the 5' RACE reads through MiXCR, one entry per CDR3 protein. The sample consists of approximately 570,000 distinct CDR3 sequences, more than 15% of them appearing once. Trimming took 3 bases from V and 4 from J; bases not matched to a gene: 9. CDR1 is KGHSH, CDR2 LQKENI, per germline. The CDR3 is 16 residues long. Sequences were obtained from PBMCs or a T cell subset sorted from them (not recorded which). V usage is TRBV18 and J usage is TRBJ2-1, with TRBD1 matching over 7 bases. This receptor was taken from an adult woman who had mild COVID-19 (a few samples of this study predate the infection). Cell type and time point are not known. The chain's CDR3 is CASSPRQGTGYNEQFF. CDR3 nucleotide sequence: TGTGCCAGCTCACCCCGACAGGGTACGGGATACAATGAGCAGTTCTTC.